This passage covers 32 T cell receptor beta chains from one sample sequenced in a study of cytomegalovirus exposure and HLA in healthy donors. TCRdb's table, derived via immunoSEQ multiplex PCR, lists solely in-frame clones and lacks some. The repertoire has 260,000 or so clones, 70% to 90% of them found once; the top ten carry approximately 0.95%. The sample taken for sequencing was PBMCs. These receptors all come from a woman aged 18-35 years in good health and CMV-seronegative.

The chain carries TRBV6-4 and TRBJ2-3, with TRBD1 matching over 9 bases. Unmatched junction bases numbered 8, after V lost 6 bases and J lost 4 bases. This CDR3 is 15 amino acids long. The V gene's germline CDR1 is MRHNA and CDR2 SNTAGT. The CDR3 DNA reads TGTGCCAGCAGCGAGGGGGGGACAGGGCCAGATACGCAGTATTTT. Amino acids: CASSEGGTGPDTQYF.

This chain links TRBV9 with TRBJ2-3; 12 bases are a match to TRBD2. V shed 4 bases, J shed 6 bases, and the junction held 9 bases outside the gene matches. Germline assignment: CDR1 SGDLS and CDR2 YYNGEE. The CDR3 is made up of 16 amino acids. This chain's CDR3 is CASSLGLAGSEDTQYF. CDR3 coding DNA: TGTGCCAGCAGCCTTGGACTAGCGGGATCAGAGGATACGCAGTATTTT.

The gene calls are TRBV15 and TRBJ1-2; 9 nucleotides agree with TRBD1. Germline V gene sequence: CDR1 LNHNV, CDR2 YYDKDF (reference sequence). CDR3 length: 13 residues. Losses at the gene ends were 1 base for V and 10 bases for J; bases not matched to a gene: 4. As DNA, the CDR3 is TGTGCCACCAGCAGAGGGGACAGGGCTGTCTACACCTTC. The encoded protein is CATSRGDRAVYTF.

In nucleotides, the CDR3 is TGTGCCAGCAGCCCCGACGTGACTAGCCGCGGGGAGCTGTTTTTT. It translates to CASSPDVTSRGELFF. J is TRBJ2-2 and V is TRBV6-5; 7 bases are a match to TRBD2. From germline, CDR1 is MNHEY and CDR2 SVGAGI. The V segment lost 6 bases and the J segment 7 bases; nucleotides outside the gene matches: 11. This CDR3 spans 15 amino acids.

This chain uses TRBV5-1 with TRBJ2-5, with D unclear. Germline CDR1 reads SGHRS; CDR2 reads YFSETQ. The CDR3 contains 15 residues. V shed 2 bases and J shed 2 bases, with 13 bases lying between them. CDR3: CASSFRPLEQETQYF. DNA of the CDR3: TGCGCCAGCAGCTTCCGGCCCCTGGAGCAAGAGACCCAGTACTTC.

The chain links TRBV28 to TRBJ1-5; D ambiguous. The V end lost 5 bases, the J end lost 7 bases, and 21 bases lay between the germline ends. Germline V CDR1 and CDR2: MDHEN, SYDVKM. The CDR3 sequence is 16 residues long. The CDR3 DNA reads TGTGCCAGCAGTGGCGCTAGGACGAGAGGGAAGCAGCCCCAGCATTTT. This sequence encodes CASSGARTRGKQPQHF.

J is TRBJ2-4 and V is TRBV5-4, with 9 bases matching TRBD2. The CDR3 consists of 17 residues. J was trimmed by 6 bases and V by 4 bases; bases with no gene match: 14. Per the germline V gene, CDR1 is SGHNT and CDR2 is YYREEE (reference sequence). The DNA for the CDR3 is TGTGCCAGCAGCCGGGGGGGGCAACGGGGACTAGCAAACATTCAGTACTTC. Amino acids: CASSRGGQRGLANIQYF.

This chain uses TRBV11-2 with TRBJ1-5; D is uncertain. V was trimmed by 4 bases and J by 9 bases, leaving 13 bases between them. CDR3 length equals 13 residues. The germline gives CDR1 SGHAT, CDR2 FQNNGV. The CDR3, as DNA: TGTGCCAGCAGCTCCACGGGAAGGAGGCCCCAGCATTTT. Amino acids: CASSSTGRRPQHF.

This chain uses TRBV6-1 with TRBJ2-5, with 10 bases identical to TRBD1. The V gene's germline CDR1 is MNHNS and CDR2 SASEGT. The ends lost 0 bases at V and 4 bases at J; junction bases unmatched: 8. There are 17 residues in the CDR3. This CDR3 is CASSEAPDRGHRETQYF. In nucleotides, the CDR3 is TGTGCCAGCAGTGAAGCCCCCGACAGGGGGCATCGAGAGACCCAGTACTTC.

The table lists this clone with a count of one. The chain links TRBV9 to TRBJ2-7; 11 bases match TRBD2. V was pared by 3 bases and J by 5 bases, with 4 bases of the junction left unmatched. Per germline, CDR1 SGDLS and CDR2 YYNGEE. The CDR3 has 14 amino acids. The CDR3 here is CASSATSGTHEQYF. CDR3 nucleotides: TGTGCCAGCAGCGCGACTAGCGGGACTCACGAGCAGTACTTC.

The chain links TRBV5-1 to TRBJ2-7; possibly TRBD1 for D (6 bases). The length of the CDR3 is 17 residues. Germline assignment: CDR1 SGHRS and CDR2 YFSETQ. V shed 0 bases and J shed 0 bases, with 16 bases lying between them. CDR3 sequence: CASSLAPDSSGSYEQYF. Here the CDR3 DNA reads TGCGCCAGCAGCTTGGCACCGGACAGCTCGGGCTCCTACGAGCAGTACTTC.

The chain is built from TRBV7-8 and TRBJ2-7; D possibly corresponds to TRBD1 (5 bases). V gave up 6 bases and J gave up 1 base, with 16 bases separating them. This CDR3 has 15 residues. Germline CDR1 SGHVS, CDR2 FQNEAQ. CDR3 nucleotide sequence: TGTGCCAGCAGGGCACAGGCTACTTCTTCCTACGAGCAGTACTTC. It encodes CASRAQATSSYEQYF.

DNA for the CDR3: TGTGCCAGCAACCTCCGTAGCGGGAGATCTTATGGGGAGGGGTACGAGCAGTACTTC. It translates to CASNLRSGRSYGEGYEQYF. The chain has TRBV28 and TRBJ2-7, with 9 bases fitting TRBD2. This CDR3 has 19 amino acids. V shed 7 bases and J 4 bases; nucleotides not matched to a gene: 23. The germline CDR1 and CDR2 sequences are MDHEN and SYDVKM.

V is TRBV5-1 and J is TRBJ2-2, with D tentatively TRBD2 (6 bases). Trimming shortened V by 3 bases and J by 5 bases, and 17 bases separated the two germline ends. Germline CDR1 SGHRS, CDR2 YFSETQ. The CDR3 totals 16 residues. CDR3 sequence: CASSSEPGLRTGELFF. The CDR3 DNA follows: TGCGCCAGCAGCTCGGAACCGGGACTCAGAACCGGGGAGCTGTTTTTT.

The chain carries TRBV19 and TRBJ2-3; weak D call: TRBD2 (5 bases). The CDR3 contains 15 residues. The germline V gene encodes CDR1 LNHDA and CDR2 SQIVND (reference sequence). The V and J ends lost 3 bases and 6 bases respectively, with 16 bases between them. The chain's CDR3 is CASSMVTARRDTQYF. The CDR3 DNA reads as TGTGCCAGTAGTATGGTAACTGCACGGAGGGATACGCAGTATTTT.

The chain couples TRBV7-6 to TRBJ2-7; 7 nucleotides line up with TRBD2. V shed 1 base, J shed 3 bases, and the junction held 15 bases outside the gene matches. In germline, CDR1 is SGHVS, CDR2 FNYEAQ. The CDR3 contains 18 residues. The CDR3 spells CASSLVASLATSNYEQYF. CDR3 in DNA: TGTGCCAGCAGCTTAGTGGCTAGCTTGGCGACTAGCAACTACGAGCAGTACTTC.

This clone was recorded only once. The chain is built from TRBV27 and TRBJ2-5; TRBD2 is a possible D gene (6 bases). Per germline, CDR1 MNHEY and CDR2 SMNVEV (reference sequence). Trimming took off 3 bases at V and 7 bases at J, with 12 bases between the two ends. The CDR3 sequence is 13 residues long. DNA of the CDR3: TGTGCCAGCAGTTTTCGCGGGATTGGGACCCAGTACTTC. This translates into CASSFRGIGTQYF.

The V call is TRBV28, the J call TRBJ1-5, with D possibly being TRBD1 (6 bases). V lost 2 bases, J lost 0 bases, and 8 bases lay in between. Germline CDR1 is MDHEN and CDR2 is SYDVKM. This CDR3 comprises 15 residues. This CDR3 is CASSLRGNSNQPQHF. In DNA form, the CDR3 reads TGTGCCAGCAGTTTAAGGGGGAATAGCAATCAGCCCCAGCATTTT.

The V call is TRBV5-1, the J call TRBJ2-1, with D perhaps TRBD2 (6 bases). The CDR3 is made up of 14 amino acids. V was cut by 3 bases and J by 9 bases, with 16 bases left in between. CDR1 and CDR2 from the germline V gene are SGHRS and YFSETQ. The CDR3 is CASSSGTPISEQFF. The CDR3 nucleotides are TGCGCCAGCAGCTCCGGGACTCCAATAAGTGAGCAGTTCTTC.

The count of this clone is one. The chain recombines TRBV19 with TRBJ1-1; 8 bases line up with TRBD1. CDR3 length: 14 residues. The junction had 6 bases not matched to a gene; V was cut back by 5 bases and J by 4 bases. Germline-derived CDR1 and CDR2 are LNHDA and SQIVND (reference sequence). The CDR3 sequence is CASSPDRVPTEAFF. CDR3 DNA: TGTGCCAGTAGTCCGGACAGGGTTCCCACTGAAGCTTTCTTT.

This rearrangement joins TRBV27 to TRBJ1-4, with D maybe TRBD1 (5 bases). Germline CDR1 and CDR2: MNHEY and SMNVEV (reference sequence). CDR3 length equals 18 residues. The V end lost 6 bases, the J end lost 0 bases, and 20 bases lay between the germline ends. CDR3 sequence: CASRPLGVWRATNEKLFF. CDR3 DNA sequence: TGTGCCAGCAGACCCTTGGGGGTTTGGAGGGCAACTAATGAAAAACTGTTTTTT.

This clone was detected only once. The CDR3 bases are TGTGCCAGTAGTATAGACCTTACACCGACAGCCACTGAAGCTTTCTTT. This encodes CASSIDLTPTATEAFF. V gene TRBV19 combines with J gene TRBJ1-1; possible D gene TRBD1, 5 bases. Germline V CDR1 and CDR2: LNHDA, SQIVND (reference sequence). V was cut by 0 bases and J by 4 bases, with 15 bases left in between. The CDR3 extends over 16 amino acids.

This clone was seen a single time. The CDR3 is CASSHQGLELFF. CDR3 coding DNA: TGTGCCAGCAGCCACCAGGGTCTAGAACTGTTTTTT. The chain uses TRBV4-2 and TRBJ1-4, with D possibly TRBD1 on 5 matching bases. Germline CDR1 LGHNA, CDR2 YNFKEQ. The CDR3 is made up of 12 amino acids. With 3 bases removed from V and 12 bases from J, the gap between germline ends came to 11 bases.

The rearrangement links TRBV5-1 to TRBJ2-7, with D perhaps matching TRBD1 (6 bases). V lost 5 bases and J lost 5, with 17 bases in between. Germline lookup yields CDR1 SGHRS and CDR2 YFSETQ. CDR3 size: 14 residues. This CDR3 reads CASSQTENRDEQYF. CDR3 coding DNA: TGCGCCAGCAGTCAAACGGAAAACAGGGACGAGCAGTACTTC.

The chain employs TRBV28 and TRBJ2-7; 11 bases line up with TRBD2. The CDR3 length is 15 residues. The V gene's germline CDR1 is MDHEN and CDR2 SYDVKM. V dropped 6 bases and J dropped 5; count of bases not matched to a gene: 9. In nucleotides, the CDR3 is TGTGCCAGCAGCTTAGCGGGAGGGAGGTCGCACGAGCAGTACTTC. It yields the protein CASSLAGGRSHEQYF.

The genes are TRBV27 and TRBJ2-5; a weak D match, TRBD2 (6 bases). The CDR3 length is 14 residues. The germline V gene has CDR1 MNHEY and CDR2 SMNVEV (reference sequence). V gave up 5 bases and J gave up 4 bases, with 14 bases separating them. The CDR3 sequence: CASSGGSWGETQYF. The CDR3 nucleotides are TGTGCCAGCAGTGGGGGGAGTTGGGGAGAGACCCAGTACTTC.

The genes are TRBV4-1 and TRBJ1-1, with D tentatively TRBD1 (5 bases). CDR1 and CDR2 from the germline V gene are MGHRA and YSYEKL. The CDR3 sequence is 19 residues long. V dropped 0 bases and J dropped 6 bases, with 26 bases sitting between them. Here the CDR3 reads CASSQDSGDLESFPPEAFF. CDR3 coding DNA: TGCGCCAGCAGCCAAGATTCGGGGGATTTAGAGTCGTTTCCTCCTGAAGCTTTCTTT.

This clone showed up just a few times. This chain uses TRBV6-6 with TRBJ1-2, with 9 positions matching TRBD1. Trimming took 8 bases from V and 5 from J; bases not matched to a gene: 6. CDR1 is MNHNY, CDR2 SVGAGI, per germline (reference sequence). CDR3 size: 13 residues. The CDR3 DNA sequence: TGTGCCAGCGGGACGGACAGGGGATATGGCTACACCTTC. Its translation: CASGTDRGYGYTF.

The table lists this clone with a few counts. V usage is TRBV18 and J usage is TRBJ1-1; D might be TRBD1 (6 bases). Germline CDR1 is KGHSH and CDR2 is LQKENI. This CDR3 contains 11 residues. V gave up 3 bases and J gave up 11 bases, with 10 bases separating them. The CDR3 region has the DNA TGTGCCAGCTCACCCGACAGGTTGGCTTTCTTT. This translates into CASSPDRLAFF.

The DNA of the CDR3 is TGTGCCAGCAGCTTGTCCGGGACTAGCGGTTACAATGAGCAGTTCTTC. Protein product: CASSLSGTSGYNEQFF. The chain links TRBV11-3 to TRBJ2-1, with 11 bases fitting TRBD2. Looked up from germline, CDR1 is SGHNT and CDR2 is YENEEA. The CDR3 contains 16 residues. The V segment lost 3 bases and the J segment 4 bases; nucleotides outside the gene matches: 5.

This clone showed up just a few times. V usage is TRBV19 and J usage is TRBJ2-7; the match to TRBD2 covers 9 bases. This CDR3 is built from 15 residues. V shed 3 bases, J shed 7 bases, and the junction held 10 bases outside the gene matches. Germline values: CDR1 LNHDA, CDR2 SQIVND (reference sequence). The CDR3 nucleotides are TGTGCCAGTAGTATCGTCGGCGGGAGGGCCGGGGAGCAGTACTTC. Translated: CASSIVGGRAGEQYF. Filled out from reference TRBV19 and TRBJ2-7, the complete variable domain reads DGGITQSPKYLFRKEGQNVTLSCEQNLNHDAMYWYRQDPGQGLRLIYYSQIVNDFQKGDIAEGYSVSREKKESFPLTVTSAQKNPTAFYLCASSIVGGRAGEQYFGPGTRLTVT.

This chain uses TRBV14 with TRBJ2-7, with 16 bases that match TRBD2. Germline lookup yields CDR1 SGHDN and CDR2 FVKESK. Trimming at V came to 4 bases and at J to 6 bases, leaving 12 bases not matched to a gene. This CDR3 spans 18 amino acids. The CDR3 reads CASSPGTSGRVLLGEQYF. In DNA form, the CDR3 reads TGTGCCAGCAGCCCTGGGACTAGCGGGAGGGTCCTCCTTGGCGAGCAGTACTTC.